The 3 T cell receptor beta chains below come from one sample, sequenced in a study of a mutant IDH1 vaccine in newly diagnosed glioma. Time point meaning: week 5, during vaccination. All doses held 300 ug of mutant IDH1 20-mer peptide, with topical imiquimod. For these TCRs, the target antigens are not known. Assay: immunoSEQ multiplex PCR; the TCRdb copy retains only in-frame clones and omits some. The table records some 37,000 clones, 75% to 85% of them present only once. Specimen: PBMCs, collected from a glioma patient whose treatment included an IDH1 peptide vaccine. These receptors all stem from a man aged 35 to 55 with glioma.

The chain combines TRBV19 with TRBJ2-1; 7 nucleotides match TRBD1. Germline-derived CDR1 and CDR2 are LNHDA and SQIVND (reference sequence). The CDR3 is made up of 16 amino acids. The V segment lost 3 bases and the J segment 5 bases; nucleotides outside the gene matches: 10. CDR3 coding DNA: TGTGCCAGTAGTATGGAAAGACAGGGTATCCACAATGAGCAGTTCTTC. Protein: CASSMERQGIHNEQFF.

The DNA of the CDR3 is TGCGCCAGCAGCTTGGGGGCCCGGGACGCTACCTTC. It yields the protein CASSLGARDATF. This chain links TRBV5-1 with TRBJ1-2; tentative D call: TRBD1 (5 bases). CDR1 and CDR2 (germline): SGHRS, YFSETQ. CDR3 size: 12 residues. V lost 0 bases and J lost 14, with 14 bases in between.

The CDR3 loop reads CASIRAGGLRGYTF. The CDR3 DNA sequence: TGTGCCAGTATCCGGGCAGGCGGGCTTCGTGGCTACACCTTC. The chain links TRBV19 to TRBJ1-2; unclear D gene. Germline V gene sequence: CDR1 LNHDA, CDR2 SQIVND (reference sequence). Trimming removed 7 bases at V and 7 bases at J, with 19 bases between. This CDR3 is 14 amino acids long.